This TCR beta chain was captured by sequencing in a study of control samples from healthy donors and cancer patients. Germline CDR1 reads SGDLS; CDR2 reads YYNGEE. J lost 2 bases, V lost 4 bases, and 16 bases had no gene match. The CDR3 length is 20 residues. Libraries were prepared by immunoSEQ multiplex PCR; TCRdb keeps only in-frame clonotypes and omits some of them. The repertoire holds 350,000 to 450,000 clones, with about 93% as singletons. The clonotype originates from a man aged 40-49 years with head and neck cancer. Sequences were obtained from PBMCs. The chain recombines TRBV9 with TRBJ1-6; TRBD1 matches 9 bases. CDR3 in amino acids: CASSPREGQGTGAYNSPLHF. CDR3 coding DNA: TGTGCCAGCAGCCCCCGGGAGGGACAGGGTACTGGCGCCTATAATTCACCCCTCCACTTT.